This TCR beta chain was obtained from a study of Graves' ophthalmopathy and Graves' hyperthyroidism (dated by TCRdb to about 2018). A note on the overall study: Peripheral blood was collected at initial diagnosis, before any treatment. In roughly six hyperthyroidism patients, the T-cell repertoires found in thyroid tissue were compared with those found in blood. A discovery set of about a hundred patients (43 ophthalmopathy, about 55 stable hyperthyroidism) was enrolled to explore V-J signatures distinguishing ophthalmopathy from hyperthyroidism. In total, approximately 130 blood samples were TCR-sequenced: 40 to 45 ophthalmopathy, some 72 hyperthyroidism and some 17 hyperthyroidism-to-ophthalmopathy patients. To tell Graves' ophthalmopathy apart from Graves' hyperthyroidism, and to predict which patients would progress to ophthalmopathy, the study relied on TCR beta repertoire signatures. An independent validation cohort comprised some 19 hyperthyroidism patients and 17 patients who later progressed from hyperthyroidism to ophthalmopathy. The 100 discovery patients were randomly split 7:3 into training and test sets. After sampling, hyperthyroidism patients received methimazole starting at 30 mg daily, and ophthalmopathy patients received high-dose intravenous methylprednisolone. General findings and caveats noted by the study authors: Most of the expanded thyroid clonotypes with a frequency above 0.001 were also detected in blood, and it was suggested that the thyroid immune response may be reflected by blood repertoires. Sample size was not statistically predetermined, and group allocation was not concealed from the investigators. In validation, the model predicted ophthalmopathy progression with about 70% sensitivity and approximately 75% specificity; 12 predicted patients were CT-confirmed with GO in a median of approximately 6.5 months. In cross-validation, the 13-signature model distinguished ophthalmopathy from stable hyperthyroidism with around 90% sensitivity and around 83% specificity, while in the test set the corresponding values were 80% and 75%.

This clonotype showed up many times. Its cognate antigen has yet to be identified. One base away there is no much larger clone; base qualities are not given. TCR beta CDR3 regions were amplified from RNA transcripts for repertoire sequencing. The first round was an RT-PCR using HTBI primers with the Qiagen OneStep RT-PCR kit, and this first round was followed by a second-round multiplex PCR, then size selection and purification. Libraries were sequenced on an Illumina HiSeq2000 using paired-end 100 bp reads. As for the authors' bioinformatics: SOAPnuke was used to process the reads, removing any read that contained adapters or uncalled bases, had a mean Phred below 15, or lacked an exact match to the constant primer or identifier. COPE v1.2.5 was used to merge high-quality paired reads. Unique nucleotide sequences were defined as clonotypes and aligned to IMGT TRB V, D and J references using MiTCR v1.1. The analysis was limited to V-J combinations with a frequency above 0.0001, which together covered just over 98% of the repertoires. For each V-J combination, a TCR clonal expansion and chaos score was defined as the ratio of F50 clonal expansion to chaos observed in the TCRdist matrix. Features were reduced by Welch's t-statistics and random forest to some 13 V-J combinations, which fed a naive Bayes classifier. The Morisita-Horn index was used to measure how similar the thyroid and blood repertoires were. Starting from the raw public reads, TCRdb applied fastp trimming at Q25, assembled clones with MiXCR and retained in-frame beta chains. Records with the same CDR3 protein are collapsed into one entry carrying the most frequent genes and DNA. TCRdb's processing, not the authors', yielded these V and J calls. The sample has hundreds of thousands of distinct CDR3 sequences on record, 20% to 25% of them singletons. Of the sample, more than 5.5% is held by the ten largest clones.

Hyperthyroidism was considered stable if no progression to ophthalmopathy occurred within 18 months of follow-up. Hyperthyroidism patients were newly diagnosed, were aged 18 to 65 years, and had a disease duration under 2 months. Patients with other autoimmune diseases, uncontrolled infections, pregnancy or lactation were excluded from the study. Clinical symptoms, serum thyroxine, TRAb, thyroid ultrasound and orbital computed tomography were used for diagnosis. Ficoll-Paque density gradient centrifugation was used to isolate PBMCs from approximately 10 ml of fresh peripheral blood. Trizol reagent was used to extract the total RNA, and its quality was then checked on an Agilent 2100 Bioanalyzer. The receptor comes from a woman under 30 with stable Graves' hyperthyroidism. Some clones in this sample may be carry-over from other donors' samples. Donor details come from another sample of the same person, matched by shared clones. The sequenced material came from peripheral blood.

The CDR3 has the sequence CASSSLTEAFF. The nucleotide sequence is given as TGTGCCAGCAGTTCTTTGACTGAAGCTTTCTTT. The chain was built from TRBV6-5 and TRBJ1-1; no D segment can be confidently identified. Its CDR3 holds 11 amino acids, cysteine through phenylalanine. Only the CDR3 part of the read is kept: 33 bases, read in frame from the first base. In the germline V gene, CDR1 corresponds to MNHEY and CDR2 to SVGAGI. V and J lose 4 bases and 5 bases, and a span of 5 bases separates them.